Presented here are 3 T cell receptor beta chains from one specimen sequenced in a study of T cell repertoires in cytomegalovirus infection. TCRdb reprocessed the reads with MiXCR, giving one entry per CDR3 protein. The profile shows 200,000 to 300,000 distinct CDR3 sequences, roughly 13% of them singletons. The source material was PBMCs. These receptors came from a human donor in good health (CMV status not recorded). Some clones in this sample may be carry-over from other donors' samples.

This clonotype was seen a handful of times. The chain combines TRBV20-1 with TRBJ1-1; the match to TRBD1 covers 7 bases. Germline CDR1 reads DFQATT; CDR2 reads SNEGSKA (reference sequence). V shed 4 bases and J 3 bases; nucleotides not matched to a gene: 8. The CDR3 contains 14 residues. Written as DNA, the CDR3 is TGCAGTGCTATCAGGGGGTTTTCGGACACTGAAGCTTTCTTT. Amino acids: CSAIRGFSDTEAFF.

The V and J genes are TRBV27 and TRBJ2-7, with TRBD2 matching over 7 bases. Germline V gene data show CDR1 as MNHEY and CDR2 as SMNVEV (reference sequence). V lost 2 bases to trimming and J lost 3 bases; unmatched junction nucleotides: 10. This CDR3 is built from 16 residues. For the CDR3, the DNA is TGTGCCAGCAGTTTACGGGTCTCGGGAGGCCACTACGAGCAGTACTTC. Translated: CASSLRVSGGHYEQYF.

This clonotype turned up a few times. The chain combines TRBV2 with TRBJ2-7, with D possibly TRBD1 on 5 matching bases. Germline V gene lookup returns CDR1 SNHLY and CDR2 FYNNEI. The CDR3 contains 13 residues. V dropped 11 bases and J dropped 4 bases, with 18 bases sitting between them. CDR3 sequence: CAGRGGSKYEQYF. As DNA, the CDR3 is TGTGCCGGAAGGGGTGGCAGTAAATACGAGCAGTACTTC.